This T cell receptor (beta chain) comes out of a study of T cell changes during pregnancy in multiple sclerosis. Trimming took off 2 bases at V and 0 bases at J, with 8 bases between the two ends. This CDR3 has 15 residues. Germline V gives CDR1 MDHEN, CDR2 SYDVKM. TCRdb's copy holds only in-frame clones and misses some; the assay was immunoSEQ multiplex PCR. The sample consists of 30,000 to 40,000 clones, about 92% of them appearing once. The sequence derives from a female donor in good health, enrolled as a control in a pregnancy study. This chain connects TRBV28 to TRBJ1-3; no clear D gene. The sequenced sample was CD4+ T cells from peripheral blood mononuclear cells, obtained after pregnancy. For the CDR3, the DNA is TGTGCCAGCAGTTTACAGGTCAACTCTGGAAACACCATATATTTT. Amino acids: CASSLQVNSGNTIYF.